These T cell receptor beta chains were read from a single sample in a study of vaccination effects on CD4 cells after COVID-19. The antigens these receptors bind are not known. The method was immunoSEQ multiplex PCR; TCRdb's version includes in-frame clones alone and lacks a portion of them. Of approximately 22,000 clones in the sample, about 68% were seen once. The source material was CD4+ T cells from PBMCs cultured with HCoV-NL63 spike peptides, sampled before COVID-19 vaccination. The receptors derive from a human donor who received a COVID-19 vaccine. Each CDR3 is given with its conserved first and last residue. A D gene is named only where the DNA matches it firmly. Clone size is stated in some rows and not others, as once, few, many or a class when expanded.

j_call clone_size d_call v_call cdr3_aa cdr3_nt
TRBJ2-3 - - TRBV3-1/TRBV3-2 CASSQVGAGDTQYF TGTGCCAGCAGCCAAGTTGGGGCGGGAGATACGCAGTATTTT
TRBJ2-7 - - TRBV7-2 CASSGGRTASYEQYF TGTGCCAGCAGCGGGGGGAGGACTGCCTCCTACGAGCAGTACTTC
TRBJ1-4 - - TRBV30 CAWSGLGNEKLFF TGTGCCTGGAGTGGACTGGGTAATGAAAAACTGTTTTTT
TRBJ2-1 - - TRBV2 CASSEQGSKFF TGTGCCAGCAGTGAACAGGGGAGTAAGTTCTTC
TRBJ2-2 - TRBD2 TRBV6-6 CASSYSAGGPVGELFF TGTGCCAGCAGTTATTCAGCGGGGGGGCCGGTCGGGGAGCTGTTTTTT
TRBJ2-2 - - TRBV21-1 CASSPPDRVSRGTGELFF TGTGCCAGCAGCCCGCCGGACAGGGTGAGTCGGGGTACCGGGGAGCTGTTTTTT
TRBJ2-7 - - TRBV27 CASSLSTAYPYEQYF TGTGCCAGCAGTTTATCGACCGCGTACCCCTACGAGCAGTACTTC
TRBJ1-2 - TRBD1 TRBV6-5 CASTKTGSFSGYTF TGTGCCAGCACCAAGACAGGGAGTTTCAGTGGCTACACCTTC
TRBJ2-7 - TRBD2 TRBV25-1 CASSSWTSGYEQYF TGTGCCAGCAGTTCTTGGACTAGCGGCTACGAGCAGTACTTC
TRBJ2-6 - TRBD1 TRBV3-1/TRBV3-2 CASSQSRDRASGANVLTF TGTGCCAGCAGCCAAAGCCGGGACAGGGCCTCTGGGGCCAACGTCCTGACTTTC
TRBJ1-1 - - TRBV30 CAWSRGWTEAFF TGTGCCTGGAGTAGGGGCTGGACTGAAGCTTTCTTT
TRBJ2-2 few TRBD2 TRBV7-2 CASTSTSGSGNTGELFF TGTGCCAGCACCTCCACTAGCGGGAGTGGGAACACCGGGGAGCTGTTTTTT
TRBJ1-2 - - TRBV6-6 CASSPSSRQRDYGYTF TGTGCCAGCAGCCCCTCCTCCCGACAGCGGGACTATGGCTACACCTTC
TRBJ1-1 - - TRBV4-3 CASTTNLGGSYTEAFF TGCGCCAGCACTACGAATCTAGGAGGATCGTATACTGAAGCTTTCTTT
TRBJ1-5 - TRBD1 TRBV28 CASTLDRGDEQPQHF TGTGCCAGCACCCTGGACAGGGGGGATGAACAGCCCCAGCATTTT
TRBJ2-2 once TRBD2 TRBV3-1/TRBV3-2 CASSQAIAGGLFGELFF TGTGCCAGCAGCCAAGCAATAGCGGGGGGGCTGTTCGGGGAGCTGTTTTTT
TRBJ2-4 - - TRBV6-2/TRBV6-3 CASSYVAGGGPGLAKNIQYF TGTGCCAGCAGTTACGTGGCAGGTGGTGGCCCCGGACTAGCCAAAAACATTCAGTACTTC
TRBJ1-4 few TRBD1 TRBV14 CASSRTGATNEKLFF TGTGCCAGCAGCCGAACAGGGGCGACTAATGAAAAACTGTTTTTT